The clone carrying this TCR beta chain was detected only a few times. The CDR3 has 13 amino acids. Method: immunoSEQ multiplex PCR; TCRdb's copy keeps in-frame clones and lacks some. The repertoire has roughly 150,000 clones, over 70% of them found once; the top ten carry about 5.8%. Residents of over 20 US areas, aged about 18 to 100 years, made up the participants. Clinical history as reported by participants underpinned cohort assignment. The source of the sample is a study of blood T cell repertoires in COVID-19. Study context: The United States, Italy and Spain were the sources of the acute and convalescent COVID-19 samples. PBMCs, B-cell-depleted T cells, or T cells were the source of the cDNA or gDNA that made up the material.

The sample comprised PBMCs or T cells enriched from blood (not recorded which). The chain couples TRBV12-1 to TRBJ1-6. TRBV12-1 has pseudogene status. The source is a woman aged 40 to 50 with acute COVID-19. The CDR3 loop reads CASTFWGLSPLHF. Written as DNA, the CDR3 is TGTGCCAGCACCTTTTGGGGACTCTCACCCCTCCACTTT.